Following are 20 T cell receptor beta chains from one sample sequenced in a study of blood T cell repertoires in COVID-19. Profiled with immunoSEQ multiplex PCR; TCRdb holds only in-frame clones, not every one. The table lists some 330,000 clones, around 89% of them singletons. The specimen was peripheral blood. These receptors originate from a woman between 45 and 65 years old with active or convalescent COVID-19.

This clone appeared once. This chain joins TRBV9 and TRBJ1-2, with D uncertain. The CDR3 is made up of 14 amino acids. Germline CDR1 reads SGDLS; CDR2 reads YYNGEE. V was pared by 4 bases and J by 4 bases, with 14 bases between. Here the CDR3 DNA reads TGTGCCAGCAGCCTCGGGGTCGGAAGCTATGGCTACACCTTC. Protein: CASSLGVGSYGYTF.

The gene calls are TRBV5-1 and TRBJ1-2; perhaps TRBD1 as D (6 bases). CDR3 length: 15 amino acids. CDR1 and CDR2 (germline): SGHRS, YFSETQ. Deletions cut 4 bases from V and 2 bases from J, with 15 bases between. CDR3 region: CASSRGDTGNYGYTF. The CDR3, as DNA: TGCGCCAGCAGCCGGGGGGACACCGGCAACTATGGCTACACCTTC.

The gene calls are TRBV10-3 and TRBJ1-3; D may be TRBD1 (5 bases). This CDR3 region has 16 residues. The germline V gene has CDR1 ENHRY and CDR2 SYGVKD. V lost 3 bases and J 2 bases, leaving 14 bases between the germline ends. DNA for the CDR3: TGTGCCATCAGTGAACCCGACAGTATGACTGGAAACACCATATATTTT. It translates to CAISEPDSMTGNTIYF.

This clone has more than one count but fewer than ten. CDR3 region: CASSQLQGSTEAFF. For the CDR3, the DNA is TGTGCCAGCAGCCAATTACAGGGGAGCACTGAAGCTTTCTTT. This rearrangement joins TRBV14 to TRBJ1-1, with 7 bases that match TRBD1. V gave up 2 bases and J gave up 4 bases; unmatched junction bases: 4. CDR3 length equals 14 residues. CDR1 is SGHDN and CDR2 is FVKESK in the germline V gene.

This chain connects TRBV19 to TRBJ2-5; TRBD1 is a possible D gene (6 bases). Trimming removed 4 bases at V and 2 bases at J, with 8 bases between. Looked up from germline, CDR1 is LNHDA and CDR2 is SQIVND (reference sequence). This CDR3 is built from 13 residues. For the CDR3, the DNA is TGTGCCAGTAGTAACAGGGCTCAAGAGACCCAGTACTTC. Its protein product is CASSNRAQETQYF.

The rearrangement joins TRBV7-2 to TRBJ1-2; no clear D. The CDR3 has 14 residues. CDR1 and CDR2 (germline): SGHTA, FQGNSA. With 4 bases removed from V and 1 base from J, the gap between germline ends came to 10 bases. Here the CDR3 reads CASSSAAGNYGYTF. The CDR3 DNA sequence: TGTGCCAGCAGCTCCGCAGCGGGTAACTATGGCTACACCTTC.

The chain combines TRBV5-1 with TRBJ2-5, with D uncertain. Trimming pared 5 bases from V and 0 bases from J, leaving 8 bases between. Germline V CDR1 and CDR2: SGHRS, YFSETQ. This CDR3 has 13 amino acids. CDR3 amino acids: CASRLPDQETQYF. The CDR3 nucleotides are TGCGCCAGCAGACTACCAGACCAAGAGACCCAGTACTTC.

This rearrangement joins TRBV30 to TRBJ1-2; D gene uncertain. Deletions cut 3 bases from V and 6 bases from J, with 17 bases between. Per germline, CDR1 GTSNPN and CDR2 SVGIG (reference sequence). The CDR3 length is 14 residues. The DNA of the CDR3 is TGTGCCTGGAGGCTCACGGGGTCGGGCCATGGCTACACCTTC. Translated, it gives CAWRLTGSGHGYTF.

The count of this clone is one. The chain combines TRBV9 with TRBJ1-2; D unresolved. This CDR3 has 14 amino acids. V gave up 4 bases and J gave up 1 base, with 11 bases separating them. Germline CDR1 SGDLS, CDR2 YYNGEE. The chain's CDR3 is CASSTRDINYGYTF. The CDR3 coding sequence is TGTGCCAGCAGCACGAGGGATATTAACTATGGCTACACCTTC.

The chain is built from TRBV5-5 and TRBJ1-5; 7 bases fit TRBD1. Trimming took 1 base from V and 7 from J; bases not matched to a gene: 2. This CDR3 has 13 residues. CDR1 is SGHKS and CDR2 is YYEKEE in the germline V gene (reference sequence). CDR3 loop: CASSLTGEQPQHF. In DNA form, the CDR3 reads TGTGCCAGCAGCTTGACAGGGGAGCAGCCCCAGCATTTT. Full variable domain (rest looked up from reference TRBV5-5 and TRBJ1-5): DAGVTQSPTHLIKTRGQQVTLRCSPISGHKSVSWYQQVLGQGPQFIFQYYEKEERGRGNFPDRFSARQFPNYSSELNVNALLLGDSALYLCASSLTGEQPQHFGDGTRLSIL.

The chain recombines TRBV29-1 with TRBJ2-7, with D possibly matching TRBD1 (6 bases). Germline loops: CDR1 SQVTM, CDR2 ANQGSEA. V lost 0 bases and J 4 bases, leaving 19 bases between the germline ends. This CDR3 region has 16 residues. For the CDR3, the DNA is TGCAGCGTTGAAGATCTCTTAGAACAGGGTGGTTACGAGCAGTACTTC. It yields the protein CSVEDLLEQGGYEQYF.

This clone is a singleton in its sample. V gene TRBV30 combines with J gene TRBJ1-4, with 8 bases lining up with TRBD1. The trim removed 4 bases at V and 8 bases at J, leaving 9 bases unmatched. The length of the CDR3 is 14 residues. Germline CDR1 is GTSNPN and CDR2 is SVGIG (reference sequence). The CDR3 loop reads CAWTEDRDVEKLFF. The CDR3 region has the DNA TGTGCCTGGACCGAGGACAGGGATGTCGAAAAACTGTTTTTT.

The V gene is TRBV21-1, the J gene TRBJ1-6; TRBD1 is the table's D call and was not checked against the DNA. TRBV21-1 is a listed pseudogene. This CDR3 contains 13 residues. This chain's CDR3 is CARRGQGGSPLHF. CDR3 bases: TGTGCCAGGAGAGGACAGGGCGGGTCACCCCTCCACTTT.

The CDR3 region has the DNA TGTGCCAGCAGGGAGGATATCTCCTACGAGCAGTACTTC. Protein product: CASREDISYEQYF. The chain employs TRBV28 and TRBJ2-7; D possibly corresponds to TRBD2 (5 bases). CDR3 length: 13 amino acids. V shed 6 bases and J shed 0 bases, with 9 bases lying between them. CDR1 and CDR2 from the germline V gene are MDHEN and SYDVKM.

This clone was detected only once. The chain employs TRBV14 and TRBJ2-1, with 10 bases aligning to TRBD1. Germline assignment: CDR1 SGHDN and CDR2 FVKESK. J lost 7 bases, V lost 6 bases, and 6 bases had no gene match. CDR3 size: 14 residues. CDR3 sequence: CASRPDRGRNEQFF. The CDR3 bases are TGTGCCAGCAGACCAGACAGGGGGCGGAATGAGCAGTTCTTC.

This clone was seen just once. The chain has TRBV11-2 and TRBJ2-2; 7 nucleotides match TRBD1. Germline-derived CDR1 and CDR2 are SGHAT and FQNNGV. This CDR3 is 16 amino acids long. The trim removed 5 bases at V and 6 bases at J, leaving 12 bases unmatched. The CDR3 nucleotides read TGTGCCAGCAGCAAAACCACAAGGGGGCGGTCCGGGGAGCTGTTTTTT. It specifies CASSKTTRGRSGELFF. Full variable domain (missing parts from reference TRBV11-2 and TRBJ2-2): EAGVAQSPRYKIIEKRQSVAFWCNPISGHATLYWYQQILGQGPKLLIQFQNNGVVDDSQLPKDRFSAERLKGVDSTLKIQPAKLEDSAVYLCASSKTTRGRSGELFFGEGSRLTVL.

This clone was counted only a few times. For the CDR3, the DNA is TGTGCCAGCAGCATTGGACAGGGAATCACTGAAGCTTTCTTT. This translates into CASSIGQGITEAFF. V is TRBV7-3 and J is TRBJ1-1; 8 bases fit TRBD1. Germline loops: CDR1 SGHTA, CDR2 FQGTGA. V lost 5 bases, J lost 4 bases, and 6 bases stayed unmatched. The CDR3 runs 14 residues.

The chain employs TRBV6-6 and TRBJ1-2, with 9 positions matching TRBD1. With V trimmed by 4 bases and J by 8 bases, 8 bases remained unmatched. The CDR3 totals 14 residues. Germline CDR1 MNHNY, CDR2 SVGAGI (reference sequence). The CDR3 DNA is TGTGCCAGCAGTTTTGGGGACAGGGCGAGAGGCTACACCTTC. Its protein is CASSFGDRARGYTF.

This chain joins TRBV7-2 and TRBJ2-1; a weak D match, TRBD2 (6 bases). V was shortened by 5 bases and J by 5 bases, with 19 bases between the two germline ends. CDR1 and CDR2 from the germline V gene are SGHTA and FQGNSA. The CDR3 has 16 amino acids. The CDR3 coding sequence is TGTGCCAGCAGCCCGAATAGGGCTAGCGTCGACAATGAGCAGTTCTTC. Translated: CASSPNRASVDNEQFF.

V gene TRBV3-1 (or the pseudogene TRBV3-2) combines with J gene TRBJ2-3, with a tentative D call TRBD2 (5 bases). Germline assignment: CDR1 LGHDT and CDR2 YNNKEL (reference sequence). The CDR3 is 18 amino acids. V dropped 0 bases and J dropped 3 bases, with 19 bases sitting between them. CDR3 sequence: CASSQEVGDPSRTDTQYF. The CDR3 region has the DNA TGTGCCAGCAGCCAAGAGGTCGGGGATCCCAGTAGGACAGATACGCAGTATTTT.